This entry lists 26 T cell receptor beta chains sequenced from one sample in a study of T cell responses to AZD1222 COVID-19 vaccine. Sequencing was performed with immunoSEQ multiplex PCR; in TCRdb, only in-frame clones are kept and a portion is missing. The sample includes roughly 140,000 clones, about 81% seen only once; the top ten take about 4%. Sequenced material: peripheral blood, taken on day 0 of MenACWY control vaccination. Receptors originate from an adult in good health.

The rearrangement uses TRBV5-8 and TRBJ2-1, with 8 bases aligning to TRBD2. Germline assignment: CDR1 SGHTS and CDR2 YDEGEE. Trimming cost V 3 bases and J 1 base; bases outside gene matches: 3. The CDR3 is 15 amino acids. CDR3 protein: CASSSGLASYNEQFF. DNA for the CDR3: TGTGCCAGCAGCTCAGGACTAGCTTCCTACAATGAGCAGTTCTTC.

This chain joins TRBV28 and TRBJ1-4, with D possibly matching TRBD1 (5 bases). Germline V gene sequence: CDR1 MDHEN, CDR2 SYDVKM. The CDR3 has 16 residues. Trimming removed 4 bases at V and 4 bases at J, with 16 bases between. CDR3 nucleotide sequence: TGTGCCAGCAGTTCCGACCTCCGGGACGGTAATGAAAAACTGTTTTTT. This codes for CASSSDLRDGNEKLFF.

The chain employs TRBV19 and TRBJ1-2; D perhaps matches TRBD1 (6 bases). CDR1 and CDR2 from the germline V gene are LNHDA and SQIVND (reference sequence). V lost 6 bases to trimming and J lost 4 bases, with 15 bases between them. This CDR3 comprises 14 residues. The CDR3 sequence: CASRVTGFGYGYTF. CDR3 sequence (DNA): TGTGCCAGTAGGGTTACAGGGTTTGGCTATGGCTACACCTTC.

Comment on this clone: The same CDR3 can be traced to other DNA sequences in this sample. This rearrangement joins TRBV19 to TRBJ1-1; D gene ambiguous. The germline V gene encodes CDR1 LNHDA and CDR2 SQIVND (reference sequence). The CDR3 has 13 amino acids. V was trimmed by 2 bases and J by 1 base, leaving 5 bases between them. The CDR3 nucleotides are TGTGCCAGTAGTATAAGGCAGAACACTGAAGCTTTCTTT. As protein: CASSIRQNTEAFF.

The genes are TRBV6-4 and TRBJ1-1; a possible D gene is TRBD1 (6 bases). This CDR3 has 13 residues. The germline V gene has CDR1 MRHNA and CDR2 SNTAGT. The V end lost 3 bases, the J end lost 5 bases, and 10 bases lay between the germline ends. CDR3 sequence reads: CASSEQGGTEAFF. CDR3 nucleotides: TGTGCCAGCAGTGAACAGGGAGGGACTGAAGCTTTCTTT.

The chain couples TRBV5-6 to TRBJ2-3; TRBD2 agrees at 7 bases. This CDR3 region has 16 residues. Trimming removed 4 bases from V and 2 bases from J; junction bases left unmatched: 10. From germline, CDR1 is SGHDT and CDR2 YYEEEE. CDR3 in DNA: TGTGCCAGCAGCCCGCTGGAGCGGGGACTCACAGATACGCAGTATTTT. It translates to CASSPLERGLTDTQYF.

The chain uses TRBV2 and TRBJ2-7; D gene ambiguous. This CDR3 is 13 amino acids long. Deletions cut 8 bases from V and 5 bases from J, with 16 bases between. In germline, CDR1 is SNHLY, CDR2 FYNNEI. CDR3 residues: CASRQAVPHEQYF. The CDR3 region has the DNA TGTGCCAGCCGTCAGGCCGTACCGCACGAGCAGTACTTC.

The V and J genes are TRBV18 and TRBJ2-1, with 8 bases that match TRBD2. This CDR3 region has 16 residues. The junction had 3 bases not matched to a gene; V was cut back by 2 bases and J by 0 bases. The germline CDR1 and CDR2 sequences are KGHSH and LQKENI. The CDR3 sequence: CASSPERGSSYNEQFF. Here the CDR3 DNA reads TGTGCCAGCTCACCAGAGCGGGGGAGCTCCTACAATGAGCAGTTCTTC.

V and J are TRBV25-1 and TRBJ1-2, with no clear D. Germline V CDR1 and CDR2: MGHDK, SYGVNS. CDR3 size: 11 residues. V lost 8 bases to trimming and J lost 5 bases, with 9 bases between them. DNA of the CDR3: TGTGCCAGCTCACAGAGTTATGGCTACACCTTC. Protein: CASSQSYGYTF.

V usage is TRBV29-1 and J usage is TRBJ2-5; weak D call: TRBD2 (6 bases). Germline CDR1 SQVTM, CDR2 ANQGSEA. The ends were cut back, 4 bases at V and 2 bases at J, with 17 bases in the middle. This CDR3 comprises 15 residues. The CDR3 DNA reads as TGCAGCGTTGCCCCGGGCCGCCGGGGGCAAGAGACCCAGTACTTC. The encoded protein is CSVAPGRRGQETQYF.

The chain has TRBV7-2 and TRBJ2-3; D tentatively fits TRBD1 or TRBD2 (6 bases each). Germline V gene sequence: CDR1 SGHTA, CDR2 FQGNSA. This CDR3 is 15 amino acids long. Trimming shortened V by 0 bases and J by 3 bases, and 10 bases separated the two germline ends. This CDR3 is CASSLALGGTDTQYF. The CDR3, as DNA: TGTGCCAGCAGCTTAGCCCTAGGGGGGACAGATACGCAGTATTTT.

The V gene is TRBV2, the J gene TRBJ1-6, with D hard to call. This CDR3 has 13 amino acids. V lost 2 bases and J lost 10, with 9 bases in between. Looked up from germline, CDR1 is SNHLY and CDR2 is FYNNEI. The CDR3 nucleotides read TGTGCCAGCAGTGAACAGCCGGGGTCACCCCTCCACTTT. Protein: CASSEQPGSPLHF.

The chain combines TRBV12-5 with TRBJ2-1; D is perhaps TRBD1 or TRBD2 (5 bases each). The CDR3 sequence is 16 residues long. V lost 4 bases, J lost 2 bases, and 15 bases lay in between. From germline, CDR1 is LGHNT and CDR2 FRNRAP. The CDR3 loop reads CASGSQSGPPYNEQFF. The CDR3 DNA follows: TGTGCTAGTGGTTCACAATCGGGACCCCCCTACAATGAGCAGTTCTTC.

The chain uses TRBV5-8 and TRBJ2-7; 9 bases align to TRBD2. V trimming: 0 bases; J trimming: 6 bases; junction bases outside the gene matches: 4. The CDR3 covers 14 residues. CDR1 and CDR2 from the germline V gene are SGHTS and YDEGEE. The CDR3 bases are TGTGCCAGCAGCTTGGGGACTAGCGAGGTCGAGCAGTACGTC. Translation: CASSLGTSEVEQYV.

In this sample, this clone turned up a few times. This rearrangement joins TRBV7-9 to TRBJ2-7; D uncertain. V was pared by 5 bases and J by 6 bases, with 8 bases between. CDR3 length: 11 residues. Germline V gene sequence: CDR1 SEHNR, CDR2 FQNEAQ (reference sequence). CDR3 amino acids: CASSLDTEQYF. The CDR3 region has the DNA TGTGCCAGCAGCCTCGACACCGAGCAGTACTTC.

This clone showed up just once. V gene TRBV11-3 combines with J gene TRBJ2-7, with 8 nucleotides matching TRBD1. Germline V gene data show CDR1 as SGHNT and CDR2 as YENEEA. The CDR3 runs 14 residues. Trimming took 5 bases from V and 2 from J; bases not matched to a gene: 5. CDR3 bases: TGTGCCAGCAGCCCGGGACAGGACACCTACGAGCAGTACTTC. Translated: CASSPGQDTYEQYF.

The chain employs TRBV6-5 and TRBJ2-2, with a tentative D call TRBD1 (5 bases). V was shortened by 6 bases and J by 8 bases, with 19 bases between the two germline ends. In germline, CDR1 is MNHEY, CDR2 SVGAGI. CDR3 length: 15 amino acids. Here the CDR3 DNA reads TGTGCCAGCAGCGATTCCTTACTGGCAGGGGGGGAGCTGTTTTTT. Residues: CASSDSLLAGGELFF.

The genes are TRBV19 and TRBJ1-4; TRBD1 might be the D (5 bases). Trimming stripped 7 bases from V and 2 bases from J, with 17 bases between. The CDR3 runs to 16 residues. Per germline, CDR1 LNHDA and CDR2 SQIVND (reference sequence). The CDR3 protein is CASKKGRGDTNEKLFF. The CDR3 region has the DNA TGTGCCAGTAAAAAGGGTCGGGGGGACACTAATGAAAAACTGTTTTTT.

This chain's CDR3 is CASSEAGRFTDTQYF. CDR3 sequence (DNA): TGTGCCAGCAGTGAAGCGGGAAGGTTCACAGATACGCAGTATTTT. This rearrangement joins TRBV6-1 to TRBJ2-3; no clear D gene. Germline-derived CDR1 and CDR2 are MNHNS and SASEGT. The CDR3 totals 15 residues. Trimming left V 0 bases short and J 2 bases short, with 9 bases between.

The CDR3 sequence is CAISESYNIYGYTF. The CDR3 DNA is TGTGCCATCAGTGAGTCTTACAATATCTATGGCTACACCTTC. The chain has TRBV10-3 and TRBJ1-2; D remains unclear. V gave up 0 bases and J gave up 4 bases, with 9 bases separating them. The CDR3 is 14 amino acids. Germline V gives CDR1 ENHRY, CDR2 SYGVKD.

In its sample, this clone was seen a few times. The rearrangement joins TRBV3-1 (or the pseudogene TRBV3-2) to TRBJ2-1; 10 positions match TRBD2. V was clipped by 1 base and J by 7 bases; unmatched bases: 4. Germline assignment: CDR1 LGHDT and CDR2 YNNKEL (reference sequence). This CDR3 has 15 residues. CDR3 bases: TGTGCCAGCAGCCAAGGAGCGGGGGGGCCGAATGAGCAGTTCTTC. This gives the protein CASSQGAGGPNEQFF.

CDR3 region: CAFNEVRVGGEQFF. The DNA of the CDR3 is TGTGCCTTCAACGAGGTCAGGGTTGGGGGTGAGCAGTTCTTC. The rearrangement links TRBV30 to TRBJ2-1; tentatively, D is TRBD1 or TRBD2 (5 bases each). The CDR3 has 14 amino acids. Trimming left V 7 bases short and J 9 bases short, with 22 bases between. CDR1 and CDR2 (germline): GTSNPN, SVGIG (reference sequence).

This sequence joins TRBV3-1 (or the pseudogene TRBV3-2) and TRBJ1-6; D might be TRBD1 (6 bases). Per germline, CDR1 LGHDT and CDR2 YNNKEL (reference sequence). This CDR3 contains 15 residues. V was shortened by 2 bases and J by 10 bases, with 15 bases between the two germline ends. In nucleotides, the CDR3 is TGTGCCAGCAGCCAAAACAGGGTCAAGGGATCACCCCTCCACTTT. This encodes CASSQNRVKGSPLHF.

J is TRBJ1-2 and V is TRBV18, with D possibly matching TRBD1 (6 bases). The germline V gene has CDR1 KGHSH and CDR2 LQKENI. The germline V and J ends were trimmed by 3 bases and 0 bases, with 14 bases remaining between them. The CDR3 sequence is 16 residues long. This CDR3 reads CASSPTPGEANYGYTF. The CDR3 coding sequence is TGTGCCAGCTCACCCACGCCAGGGGAGGCTAACTATGGCTACACCTTC.

This chain uses TRBV6-2 or TRBV6-3 with TRBJ1-5, with 7 bases that match TRBD1. Germline V lookup: CDR1 MNHEY, CDR2 SVGEGT. V shed 4 bases and J 7 bases; nucleotides not matched to a gene: 4. The CDR3 runs 13 residues. The CDR3 region has the DNA TGTGCCAGCAGTTCGCGACAGGGCCAGCCCCAGCATTTT. Its protein product is CASSSRQGQPQHF.

The gene calls are TRBV19 and TRBJ2-5; either TRBD1 or TRBD2 may fit D (5 bases each). The CDR3 is made up of 16 amino acids. V gave up 6 bases and J gave up 4 bases, with 21 bases separating them. Germline V gene sequence: CDR1 LNHDA, CDR2 SQIVND (reference sequence). The CDR3 DNA reads as TGTGCCAGTAGCATTAGGGGAAGGGTTGAGGGAGAGACCCAGTACTTC. Translated: CASSIRGRVEGETQYF.